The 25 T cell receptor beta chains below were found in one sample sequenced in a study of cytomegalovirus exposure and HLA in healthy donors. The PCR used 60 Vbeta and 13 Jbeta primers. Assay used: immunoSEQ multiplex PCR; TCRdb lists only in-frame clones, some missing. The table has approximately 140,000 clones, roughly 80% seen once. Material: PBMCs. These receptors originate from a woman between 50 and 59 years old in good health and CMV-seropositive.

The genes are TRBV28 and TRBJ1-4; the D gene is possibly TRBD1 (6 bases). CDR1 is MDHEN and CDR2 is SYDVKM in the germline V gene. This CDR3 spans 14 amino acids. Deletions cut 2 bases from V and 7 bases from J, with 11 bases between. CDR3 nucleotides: TGTGCCAGCAGTTTAGAACAGGGCGTTGAAAAACTGTTTTTT. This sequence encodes CASSLEQGVEKLFF.

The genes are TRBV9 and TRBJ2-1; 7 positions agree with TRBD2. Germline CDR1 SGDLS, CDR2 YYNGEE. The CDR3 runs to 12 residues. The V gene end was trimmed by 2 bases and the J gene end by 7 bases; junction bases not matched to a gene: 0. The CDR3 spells CASSVGLNEQFF. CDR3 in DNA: TGTGCCAGCAGCGTGGGACTAAATGAGCAGTTCTTC.

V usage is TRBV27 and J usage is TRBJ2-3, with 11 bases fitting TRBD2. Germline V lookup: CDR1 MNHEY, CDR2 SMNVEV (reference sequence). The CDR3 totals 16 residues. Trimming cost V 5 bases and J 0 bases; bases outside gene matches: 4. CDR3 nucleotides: TGTGCCAGCAGTAGTATAGCGGGGGGGAGCACAGATACGCAGTATTTT. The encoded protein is CASSSIAGGSTDTQYF.

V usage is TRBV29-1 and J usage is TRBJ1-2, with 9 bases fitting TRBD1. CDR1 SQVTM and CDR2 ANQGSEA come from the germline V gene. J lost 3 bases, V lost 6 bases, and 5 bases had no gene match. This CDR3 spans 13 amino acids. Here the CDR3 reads CSVGDRAYYGYTF. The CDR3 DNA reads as TGCAGCGTGGGGGACAGGGCATACTATGGCTACACCTTC. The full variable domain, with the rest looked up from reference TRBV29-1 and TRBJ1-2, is SAVISQKPSRDICQRGTSLTIQCQVDSQVTMMFWYRQQPGQSLTLIATANQGSEATYESGFVIDKFPISRPNLTFSTLTVSNMSPEDSSIYLCSVGDRAYYGYTFGSGTRLTVV.

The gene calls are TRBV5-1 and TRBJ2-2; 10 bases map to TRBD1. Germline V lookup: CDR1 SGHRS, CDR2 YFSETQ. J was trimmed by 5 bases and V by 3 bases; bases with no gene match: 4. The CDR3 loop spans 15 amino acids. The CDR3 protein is CASSWTGGNTGELFF. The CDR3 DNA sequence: TGCGCCAGCAGCTGGACAGGGGGGAATACCGGGGAGCTGTTTTTT.

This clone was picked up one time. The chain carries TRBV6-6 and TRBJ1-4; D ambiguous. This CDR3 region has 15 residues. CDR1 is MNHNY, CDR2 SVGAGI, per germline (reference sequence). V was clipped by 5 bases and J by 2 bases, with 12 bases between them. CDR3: CASSGSRGTNEKLFF. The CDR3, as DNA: TGTGCCAGCAGTGGTTCACGAGGGACTAATGAAAAACTGTTTTTT.

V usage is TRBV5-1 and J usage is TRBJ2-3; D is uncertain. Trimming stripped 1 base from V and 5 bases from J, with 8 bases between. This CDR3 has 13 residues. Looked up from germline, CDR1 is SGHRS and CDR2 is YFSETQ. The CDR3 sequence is CASSLPDGDTQYF. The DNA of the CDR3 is TGCGCCAGCAGCTTGCCAGATGGAGATACGCAGTATTTT.

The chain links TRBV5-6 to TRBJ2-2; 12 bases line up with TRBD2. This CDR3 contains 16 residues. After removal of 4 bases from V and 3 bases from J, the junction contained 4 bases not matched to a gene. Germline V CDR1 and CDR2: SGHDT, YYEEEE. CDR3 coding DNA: TGTGCCAGCAGCCCAGGACTAGCGGGGCACACCGGGGAGCTGTTTTTT. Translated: CASSPGLAGHTGELFF. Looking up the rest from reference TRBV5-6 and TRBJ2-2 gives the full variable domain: DAGVTQSPTHLIKTRGQQVTLRCSPKSGHDTVSWYQQALGQGPQFIFQYYEEEERQRGNFPDRFSGHQFPNYSSELNVNALLLGDSALYLCASSPGLAGHTGELFFGEGSRLTVL.

DNA for the CDR3: TGTGCCAGCAGCTTGACCGGGGATGCAACTAATGAAAAACTGTTTTTT. It specifies CASSLTGDATNEKLFF. The chain couples TRBV5-4 to TRBJ1-4; D gene uncertain. CDR1 and CDR2 (germline): SGHNT, YYREEE (reference sequence). Trimming stripped 1 base from V and 0 bases from J, with 10 bases between. The CDR3 is 16 amino acids.

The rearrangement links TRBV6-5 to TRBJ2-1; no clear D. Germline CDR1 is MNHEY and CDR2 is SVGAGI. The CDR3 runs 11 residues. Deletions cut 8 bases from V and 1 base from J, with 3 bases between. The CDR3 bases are TGTGCCAGCGTATCCTACAATGAGCAGTTCTTC. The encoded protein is CASVSYNEQFF.

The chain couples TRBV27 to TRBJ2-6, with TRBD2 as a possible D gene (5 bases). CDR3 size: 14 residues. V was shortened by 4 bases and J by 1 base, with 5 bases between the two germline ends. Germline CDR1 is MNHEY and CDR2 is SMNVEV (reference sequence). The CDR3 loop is CASSSGSGANVLTF. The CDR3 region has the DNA TGTGCCAGCAGTTCGGGATCTGGGGCCAACGTCCTGACTTTC.

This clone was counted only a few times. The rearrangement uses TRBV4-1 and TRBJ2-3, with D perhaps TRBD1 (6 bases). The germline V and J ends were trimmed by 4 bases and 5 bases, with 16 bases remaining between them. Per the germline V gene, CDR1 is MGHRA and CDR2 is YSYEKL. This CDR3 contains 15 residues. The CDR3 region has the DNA TGCGCCAGCAGCCTAAGCAGCAGGGGCAAAGATACGCAGTATTTT. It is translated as CASSLSSRGKDTQYF.

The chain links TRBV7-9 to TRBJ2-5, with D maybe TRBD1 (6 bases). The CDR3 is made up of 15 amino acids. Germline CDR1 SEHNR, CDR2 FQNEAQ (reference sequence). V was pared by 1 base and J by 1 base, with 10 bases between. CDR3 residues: CASSLVGQSQETQYF. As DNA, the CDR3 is TGTGCCAGCAGCTTAGTAGGACAGTCCCAAGAGACCCAGTACTTC.

The CDR3 DNA sequence: TGCGCCAGCAGCTTGGGACAGGGGGCGGGAGCTTTCTTT. This gives the protein CASSLGQGAGAFF. This sequence joins TRBV5-1 and TRBJ1-1, with 10 bases matching TRBD1. Germline CDR1 reads SGHRS; CDR2 reads YFSETQ. The J segment lost 10 bases and the V segment lost 0 bases, leaving 3 bases of the junction unmatched. The CDR3 contains 13 residues. Using reference TRBV5-1 and TRBJ1-1 for the parts outside the CDR3, the full variable domain is KAGVTQTPRYLIKTRGQQVTLSCSPISGHRSVSWYQQTPGQGLQFLFEYFSETQRNKGNFPGRFSGRQFSNSRSEMNVSTLELGDSALYLCASSLGQGAGAFFGQGTRLTVV.

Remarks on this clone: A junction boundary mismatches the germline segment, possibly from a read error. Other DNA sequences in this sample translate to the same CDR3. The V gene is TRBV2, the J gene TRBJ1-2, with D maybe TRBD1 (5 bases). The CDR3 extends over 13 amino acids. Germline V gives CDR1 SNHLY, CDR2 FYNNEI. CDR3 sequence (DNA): TGCGCCAGCAGTGAAACAGGAAGCTATGGCTACACCTTC. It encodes CASSETGSYGYTF.

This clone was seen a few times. DNA of the CDR3: TGTGCCAGCAGACCGGGACAGGTATCGTCGGATGAGCAGTTCTTC. This translates into CASRPGQVSSDEQFF. J is TRBJ2-1 and V is TRBV28, with 8 positions matching TRBD1. The junction had 12 bases not matched to a gene; V was cut back by 6 bases and J by 8 bases. In germline, CDR1 is MDHEN, CDR2 SYDVKM. CDR3 length: 15 amino acids.

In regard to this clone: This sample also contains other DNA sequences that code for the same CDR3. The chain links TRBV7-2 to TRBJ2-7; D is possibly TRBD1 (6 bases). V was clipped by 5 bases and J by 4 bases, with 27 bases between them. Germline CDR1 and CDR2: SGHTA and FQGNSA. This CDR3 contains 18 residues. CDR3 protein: CASSIRERNRAEAYEQYF. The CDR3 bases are TGTGCCAGCAGCATACGAGAAAGGAACAGGGCCGAGGCTTACGAGCAGTACTTC.

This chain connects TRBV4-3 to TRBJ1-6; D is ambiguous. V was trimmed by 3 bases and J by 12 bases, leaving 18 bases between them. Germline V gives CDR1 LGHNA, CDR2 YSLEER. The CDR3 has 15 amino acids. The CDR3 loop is CASSHSGTRRGPLHF. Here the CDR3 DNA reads TGCGCCAGCAGCCACTCGGGTACGAGGCGGGGACCCCTCCACTTT.

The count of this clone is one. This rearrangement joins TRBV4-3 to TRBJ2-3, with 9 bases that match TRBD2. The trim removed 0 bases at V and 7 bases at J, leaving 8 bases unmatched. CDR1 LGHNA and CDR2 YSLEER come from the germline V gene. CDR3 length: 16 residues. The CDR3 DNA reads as TGCGCCAGCAGCCAAGAGGGGGCGGGGGGGCCTCATACGCAGTATTTT. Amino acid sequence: CASSQEGAGGPHTQYF.

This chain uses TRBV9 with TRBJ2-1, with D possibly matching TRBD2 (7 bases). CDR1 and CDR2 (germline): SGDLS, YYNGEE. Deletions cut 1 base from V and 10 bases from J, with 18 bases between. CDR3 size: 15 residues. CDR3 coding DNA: TGTGCCAGCAGCGTAAATCCCTCGGGGGGCCGAGAGCAGTTCTTC. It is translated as CASSVNPSGGREQFF.

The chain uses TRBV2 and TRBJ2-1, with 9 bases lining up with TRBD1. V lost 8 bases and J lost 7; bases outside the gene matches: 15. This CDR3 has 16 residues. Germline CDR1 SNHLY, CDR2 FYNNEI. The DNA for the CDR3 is TGTGCCAGCCCGCCCCTGGGACAGGGTGTAGAGAATGAGCAGTTCTTC. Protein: CASPPLGQGVENEQFF.

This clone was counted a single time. This CDR3 is CSVEIQIEQYF. CDR3 nucleotide sequence: TGCAGCGTTGAAATCCAGATCGAGCAGTACTTC. The chain has TRBV29-1 and TRBJ2-7; D unresolved. Germline CDR1 and CDR2: SQVTM and ANQGSEA. V was shortened by 2 bases and J by 6 bases, with 8 bases between the two germline ends. The length of the CDR3 is 11 residues.

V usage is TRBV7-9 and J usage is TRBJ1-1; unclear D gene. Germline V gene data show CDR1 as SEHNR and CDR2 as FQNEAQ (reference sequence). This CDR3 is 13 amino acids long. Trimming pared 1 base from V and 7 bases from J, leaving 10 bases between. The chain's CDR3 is CASSLEAAVEAFF. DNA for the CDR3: TGTGCCAGCAGCTTAGAGGCGGCAGTTGAAGCTTTCTTT.

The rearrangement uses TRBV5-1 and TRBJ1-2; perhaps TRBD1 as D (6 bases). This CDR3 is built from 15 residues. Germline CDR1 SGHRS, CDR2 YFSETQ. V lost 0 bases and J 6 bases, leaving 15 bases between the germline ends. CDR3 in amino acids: CASSLEGHAADGYTF. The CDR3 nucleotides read TGCGCCAGCAGCTTGGAGGGACACGCCGCAGATGGCTACACCTTC.

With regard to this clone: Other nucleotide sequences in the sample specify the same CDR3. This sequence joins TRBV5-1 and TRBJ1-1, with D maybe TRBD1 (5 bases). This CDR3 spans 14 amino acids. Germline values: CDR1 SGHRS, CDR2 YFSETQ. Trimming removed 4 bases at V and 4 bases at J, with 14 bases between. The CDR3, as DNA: TGCGCCAGCAGCATCGGCCAGGGTGGCACTGAAGCTTTCTTT. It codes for CASSIGQGGTEAFF.